The 24 T cell receptor beta chains reported below all come from one sample, sequenced in a study of control samples from healthy donors and cancer patients. TCRdb keeps only in-frame clones here, not all; method: immunoSEQ multiplex PCR. The sample lists 84,000 or so clones, about nine tenths occurring once. The sample comprised blood. The origin of the receptors is a man aged 30 to 45 in good health.

The chain combines TRBV27 with TRBJ1-1; 7 bases align to TRBD1. J gave up 4 bases and V 6 bases, and 5 bases lay outside the gene matches. Germline V gives CDR1 MNHEY, CDR2 SMNVEV (reference sequence). The CDR3 runs to 13 residues. CDR3 in amino acids: CASRRDSFTEAFF. The CDR3 bases are TGTGCCAGCAGGCGGGACAGCTTCACTGAAGCTTTCTTT.

This clone was seen just once. V gene TRBV7-8 combines with J gene TRBJ1-5; TRBD1 might be the D (6 bases). Trimming took off 1 base at V and 1 base at J, with 8 bases between the two ends. Germline CDR1 and CDR2: SGHVS and FQNEAQ. The CDR3 runs 15 residues. This CDR3 is CASSLETGSNQPQHF. The CDR3 DNA sequence: TGTGCCAGCAGCTTAGAGACAGGAAGCAATCAGCCCCAGCATTTT.

This clone was seen just once. V is TRBV28 and J is TRBJ2-1; TRBD2 agrees at 11 bases. J was trimmed by 4 bases and V by 5 bases; bases with no gene match: 7. Germline V CDR1 and CDR2: MDHEN, SYDVKM. CDR3 size: 16 residues. Written as DNA, the CDR3 is TGTGCCAGCAGTCTACTAGCGGGGGCCGTATACAATGAGCAGTTCTTC. Amino acid sequence: CASSLLAGAVYNEQFF.

This chain connects TRBV7-2 to TRBJ1-2; a possible D gene is TRBD1 (5 bases). The germline V gene has CDR1 SGHTA and CDR2 FQGNSA. The CDR3 length is 15 residues. Trimming cost V 1 base and J 4 bases, with 13 bases left between them. The CDR3 is CASSLVAGYSYGYTF. The CDR3 DNA reads as TGTGCCAGCAGCTTAGTGGCAGGGTATTCCTATGGCTACACCTTC.

V gene TRBV5-1 combines with J gene TRBJ1-3, with D tentatively TRBD1 (5 bases). Per the germline V gene, CDR1 is SGHRS and CDR2 is YFSETQ. There are 15 residues in the CDR3. Trimming left V 0 bases short and J 0 bases short, with 7 bases between. The CDR3 here is CASSLEGTSGNTIYF. Here the CDR3 DNA reads TGCGCCAGCAGCTTGGAAGGGACCTCTGGAAACACCATATATTTT.

This clone was seen more than once but under ten times. This sequence joins TRBV25-1 and TRBJ2-4; 8 nucleotides align to TRBD2. The junction had 4 bases not matched to a gene; V was cut back by 5 bases and J by 4 bases. Per the germline V gene, CDR1 is MGHDK and CDR2 is SYGVNS. The CDR3 is made up of 14 amino acids. Here the CDR3 reads CASSSLAEKNIQYF. As DNA, the CDR3 is TGTGCCAGCAGTTCACTAGCGGAGAAAAACATTCAGTACTTC.

In its sample, this clone was seen once. The rearrangement uses TRBV19 and TRBJ1-2; 7 nucleotides line up with TRBD1. V dropped 9 bases and J dropped 4; count of bases not matched to a gene: 5. In germline, CDR1 is LNHDA, CDR2 SQIVND (reference sequence). This CDR3 is 12 amino acids long. The CDR3 sequence is CASRDRGYGYTF. The CDR3 region has the DNA TGTGCCAGCAGGGACAGAGGCTATGGCTACACCTTC.

The V call is TRBV18, the J call TRBJ1-3; the D gene is possibly TRBD1 (5 bases). The CDR3 loop spans 16 amino acids. Trimming took off 2 bases at V and 2 bases at J, with 13 bases between the two ends. Germline V gene sequence: CDR1 KGHSH, CDR2 LQKENI. The CDR3 sequence: CASSPSGTGAGNTIYF. In nucleotides, the CDR3 is TGTGCCAGCTCACCATCGGGAACGGGGGCTGGAAACACCATATATTTT.

The chain links TRBV5-1 to TRBJ2-7, with 7 bases aligning to TRBD2. The germline gives CDR1 SGHRS, CDR2 YFSETQ. The CDR3 runs 15 residues. V was clipped by 2 bases and J by 0 bases; unmatched bases: 5. CDR3 amino acids: CASSFGRTSSYEQYF. The CDR3 nucleotides read TGCGCCAGCAGCTTTGGACGGACTAGCTCCTACGAGCAGTACTTC.

The rearrangement uses TRBV21-1 and TRBJ2-7. TRBV21-1 represents a pseudogene. CDR3 length: 14 amino acids. CDR3 nucleotide sequence: TGTGCCAGCAGCACGGGCAGCGAATACTACGAGCAGTACTTC. Encoded protein: CASSTGSEYYEQYF.

The CDR3 DNA follows: TGTGCCAGCAGTCAGGGGGAGCTGTACGAGCAGTACTTC. Translated: CASSQGELYEQYF. The rearrangement joins TRBV5-6 to TRBJ2-7; 7 bases are a match to TRBD1. Germline V CDR1 and CDR2: SGHDT, YYEEEE. This CDR3 contains 13 residues. The ends lost 5 bases at V and 4 bases at J; junction bases unmatched: 6.

This chain uses TRBV27 with TRBJ1-1; D might be TRBD1 (5 bases). This CDR3 comprises 16 residues. V dropped 4 bases and J dropped 3 bases, with 18 bases sitting between them. Germline CDR1 reads MNHEY; CDR2 reads SMNVEV (reference sequence). In nucleotides, the CDR3 is TGTGCCAGCAGTTATAATTCGGCCAGGGCGGACACTGAAGCTTTCTTT. Its protein product is CASSYNSARADTEAFF.

The chain recombines TRBV19 with TRBJ1-4; the D is unclear. CDR1 is LNHDA and CDR2 is SQIVND in the germline V gene (reference sequence). The V gene lost 7 bases and the J gene lost 2 bases, with 20 bases spanning the gap. The length of the CDR3 is 17 residues. In nucleotides, the CDR3 is TGTGCCAGTAAAACCCTTCTCCGGGCAGCCACTAATGAAAAACTGTTTTTT. Protein sequence: CASKTLLRAATNEKLFF.

As concerns this clone: Germline and junction disagree at one end, which may indicate a read error. The chain joins TRBV7-7 to TRBJ2-3; D ambiguous. The CDR3 has 15 residues. The germline CDR1 and CDR2 sequences are SSHAT and FNYEAQ (reference sequence). The CDR3 spells CASSLAASSTDTQYF. CDR3 nucleotides: TGTGCTAGCAGCTTAGCAGCGAGTAGCACAGATACGCAGTATTTT.

In nucleotides, the CDR3 is TGTGCCAGTAGACCTCCTTCTGGAAGCTCCTACGAGCAGTACTTC. This codes for CASRPPSGSSYEQYF. The chain has TRBV19 and TRBJ2-7; D gene uncertain. The germline CDR1 and CDR2 sequences are LNHDA and SQIVND (reference sequence). Deletions cut 6 bases from V and 0 bases from J, with 15 bases between. The CDR3 is made up of 15 amino acids.

The chain employs TRBV5-8 and TRBJ2-7, with D possibly TRBD2 on 6 matching bases. V dropped 2 bases and J dropped 4 bases, with 19 bases sitting between them. Germline V lookup: CDR1 SGHTS, CDR2 YDEGEE. The CDR3 extends over 16 amino acids. The CDR3 loop is CASSLPGGTPTYEQYF. As DNA, the CDR3 is TGTGCCAGCAGCTTACCAGGCGGGACTCCAACTTACGAGCAGTACTTC. The whole variable domain, filled in from reference TRBV5-8 and TRBJ2-7, reads EAGVTQSPTHLIKTRGQQATLRCSPISGHTSVYWYQQALGLGLQFLLWYDEGEERNRGNFPPRFSGRQFPNYSSELNVNALELEDSALYLCASSLPGGTPTYEQYFGPGTRLTVT.

The chain uses TRBV9 and TRBJ2-3, with 8 bases lining up with TRBD2. The CDR3 totals 15 residues. Unmatched junction bases numbered 6, after V lost 4 bases and J lost 2 bases. Germline loops: CDR1 SGDLS, CDR2 YYNGEE. The CDR3 is CASSPSGRNTDTQYF. The DNA for the CDR3 is TGTGCCAGCAGCCCAAGCGGGAGAAACACAGATACGCAGTATTTT.

The chain employs TRBV7-2 and TRBJ1-5, with D unresolved. The CDR3 spans 14 residues. Germline CDR1 SGHTA, CDR2 FQGNSA. The V end was cut by 5 bases, the J end by 2 bases, with 10 bases between. Written as DNA, the CDR3 is TGTGCCAGCAGCCCTATCCGGGGCAATCAGCCCCAGCATTTT. Protein sequence: CASSPIRGNQPQHF. The variable domain in full, with the rest retrieved from reference TRBV7-2 and TRBJ1-5, is GAGVSQSPSNKVTEKGKDVELRCDPISGHTALYWYRQSLGQGLEFLIYFQGNSAPDKSGLPSDRFSAERTGGSVSTLTIQRTQQEDSAVYLCASSPIRGNQPQHFGDGTRLSIL.

The J gene is TRBJ2-7, the V gene TRBV7-9; 8 nucleotides agree with TRBD2. The CDR3 loop spans 15 amino acids. Germline V gene sequence: CDR1 SEHNR, CDR2 FQNEAQ (reference sequence). Trimming took 4 bases from V and 3 from J; bases not matched to a gene: 8. CDR3 region: CASSSRGGSYYEQYF. The CDR3 region has the DNA TGTGCCAGCAGCTCCCGGGGGGGCAGTTACTACGAGCAGTACTTC. Full variable domain (outside the CDR3, taken from reference TRBV7-9 and TRBJ2-7): DTGVSQNPRHKITKRGQNVTFRCDPISEHNRLYWYRQTLGQGPEFLTYFQNEAQLEKSRLLSDRFSAERPKGSFSTLEIQRTEQGDSAMYLCASSSRGGSYYEQYFGPGTRLTVT.

J is TRBJ1-1 and V is TRBV5-4, with TRBD1 matching over 9 bases. The V gene end was trimmed by 3 bases and the J gene end by 2 bases; junction bases not matched to a gene: 17. Germline V gives CDR1 SGHNT, CDR2 YYREEE (reference sequence). The CDR3 sequence is 19 residues long. The CDR3 nucleotides are TGTGCCAGCAGCTCTGGGCTTAGGACAGGGGCGGGACGAAACACTGAAGCTTTCTTT. Its protein product is CASSSGLRTGAGRNTEAFF.

The J gene is TRBJ2-7, the V gene TRBV12-3 or TRBV12-4; D call uncertain. The CDR3 is 11 residues long. V was trimmed by 5 bases and J by 9 bases, leaving 11 bases between them. As DNA, the CDR3 is TGTGCCAGCAGTGACCAATGGGGGCAGTACTTC. Amino acid sequence: CASSDQWGQYF.

This clone has only one observation. The chain couples TRBV19 to TRBJ1-3, with a weak D call TRBD1 (5 bases). Trimming removed 3 bases at V and 2 bases at J, with 17 bases between. The CDR3 consists of 17 residues. CDR1 and CDR2 (germline): LNHDA, SQIVND (reference sequence). The CDR3, as DNA: TGTGCCAGTAGTATGGTCTCGGCAGGGAGTACTGGAAACACCATATATTTT. This sequence encodes CASSMVSAGSTGNTIYF.

J is TRBJ1-1 and V is TRBV5-6; possibly TRBD1 for D (5 bases). CDR3 size: 15 residues. V was trimmed by 2 bases and J by 5 bases, leaving 16 bases between them. Germline assignment: CDR1 SGHDT and CDR2 YYEEEE. CDR3 sequence (DNA): TGTGCCAGCAGCTTAAGGGCGGGGGGTTGGACTGAAGCTTTCTTT. Translation: CASSLRAGGWTEAFF. The full variable domain, completed using reference TRBV5-6 and TRBJ1-1, is DAGVTQSPTHLIKTRGQQVTLRCSPKSGHDTVSWYQQALGQGPQFIFQYYEEEERQRGNFPDRFSGHQFPNYSSELNVNALLLGDSALYLCASSLRAGGWTEAFFGQGTRLTVV.

The count of this clone is one. This chain joins TRBV19 and TRBJ2-3; the D is unclear. Trimming pared 9 bases from V and 1 base from J, leaving 11 bases between. The CDR3 runs to 13 residues. Germline CDR1 and CDR2: LNHDA and SQIVND (reference sequence). This CDR3 reads CASTPSGTDTQYF. DNA of the CDR3: TGTGCCAGCACCCCCAGTGGCACAGATACGCAGTATTTT.